The 5 T cell receptor beta chains below come from one sample, sequenced in a study of T cells in Graves' hyperthyroidism and ophthalmopathy. RNA transcripts gave rise to amplified TCR beta CDR3 regions. HTBI primers were used for first-round RT-PCR of the TCR CDR3. TCRdb itself ran the multiplex PCR reads through MiXCR, one entry per CDR3 protein. The data contain about 610,000 distinct CDR3 sequences, 14% to 15% of them seen just once; the ten biggest clones take up 4% to 5.5%. Sequencing was performed on blood. Receptors originate from a woman between 40 and 50 years old with Graves' ophthalmopathy.

Only a few counts were recorded for this clonotype. One junction end does not reproduce the germline sequence, and a read error may be involved. The V call is TRBV20-1, the J call TRBJ1-5, with 7 bases aligning to TRBD1. The germline gives CDR1 DFQATT, CDR2 SNEGSKA (reference sequence). There are 14 residues in the CDR3. The DNA for the CDR3 is TGCAGTGCCCTAAGTGGGACAGTCAATCAGCCCCGGCATTTT. Translated, it gives CSALSGTVNQPRHF.

This clonotype was seen at least ten times. This rearrangement joins TRBV11-3 to TRBJ2-2; 10 nucleotides align to TRBD2. The CDR3 is 15 residues long. The V gene end was trimmed by 4 bases and the J gene end by 4 bases; junction bases not matched to a gene: 3. Germline V CDR1 and CDR2: SGHNT, YENEEA. The CDR3 sequence is CASSSGLASTGELFF. The CDR3 nucleotides are TGTGCCAGCAGCTCGGGACTAGCGAGCACCGGGGAGCTGTTTTTT.

In its sample, this clonotype was seen many times. The chain combines TRBV28 with TRBJ2-7, with TRBD2 matching 8 bases. The CDR3 spans 13 residues. Germline loops: CDR1 MDHEN, CDR2 SYDVKM. With 10 bases clipped from V and 3 bases from J, the junction kept 8 bases outside the gene matches. In DNA form, the CDR3 reads TGTGCCACCTCACCCAGCGGGAGCTACGAGCAGTACTTC. This sequence encodes CATSPSGSYEQYF.

This clonotype was seen repeatedly, ten times or more. The genes are TRBV11-2 and TRBJ1-6; a possible D gene is TRBD1 (5 bases). V gave up 3 bases and J gave up 7 bases, with 10 bases separating them. The CDR3 length is 14 residues. Germline CDR1 is SGHAT and CDR2 is FQNNGV. CDR3: CASSFVGDNSPLHF. The CDR3 coding sequence is TGTGCCAGCAGCTTCGTAGGGGACAATTCACCCCTCCACTTT.

This clonotype was seen many times. The rearrangement links TRBV6-1 to TRBJ2-5; TRBD2 aligns across 7 bases. The CDR3 extends over 14 amino acids. Trimming at V came to 2 bases and at J to 3 bases, leaving 3 bases not matched to a gene. CDR1 is MNHNS and CDR2 is SASEGT in the germline V gene. CDR3 residues: CASSEWAGEETQYF. The CDR3 DNA reads as TGTGCCAGCAGTGAATGGGCGGGAGAAGAGACCCAGTACTTC.